The rows below give T cell receptor beta chains drawn from one sample of a study of shared clonotypes between healthy human individuals. Produced via immunoSEQ multiplex PCR; TCRdb's table is partial and in-frame only. Seen here are about 2.1 million clones, around 93% observed once, and the top ten hold around 1.7%. Sequenced: naive CD8+ T cells from PBMCs. Receptors were obtained from a man younger than 35 in good health. Some clones in this sample may be carry-over from other donors' samples. Each CDR3 is given with its conserved first and last residue. A D gene is named only where the DNA matches it firmly. Clone size, where shown, is once, few, many, or a class for clones that have expanded.

cdr3_nt: TGTGCCAGCAGCTTAGGGCCCCAAGCTTTCTTT; cdr3_aa: CASSLGPQAFF; d_call: .; clone_size: .; v_call: TRBV11-2; j_call: TRBJ1-1
cdr3_nt: TGTGCCACCTACCCCCGGCTAGCGGGATACTACGAGCAGTACTTC; cdr3_aa: CATYPRLAGYYEQYF; d_call: TRBD2; clone_size: .; v_call: TRBV27; j_call: TRBJ2-7
cdr3_nt: TGTGCCAGCAGTCTGACCCTTTCGGGCACTGAAGCTTTCTTT; cdr3_aa: CASSLTLSGTEAFF; d_call: .; clone_size: .; v_call: TRBV27; j_call: TRBJ1-1
cdr3_nt: TGTGCCAGCAGCGTAGTGGGACGGAGCACAGATACGCAGTATTTT; cdr3_aa: CASSVVGRSTDTQYF; d_call: .; clone_size: once; v_call: TRBV9; j_call: TRBJ2-3
cdr3_nt: TGTGCCAGCTCACTAATTCTACAGGGCGGAGGAGAAAAACTGTTTTTT; cdr3_aa: CASSLILQGGGEKLFF; d_call: .; clone_size: .; v_call: TRBV18; j_call: TRBJ1-4
cdr3_nt: TGTGCCAGCAGCTCAACCGGGCGGGGCTCCTACAATGAGCAGTTCTTC; cdr3_aa: CASSSTGRGSYNEQFF; d_call: .; clone_size: .; v_call: TRBV5-5; j_call: TRBJ2-1
cdr3_nt: TGTGCCAGCAGCTCCAGGACTAGCGGGAGGTACAATGAGCAGTTCTTC; cdr3_aa: CASSSRTSGRYNEQFF; d_call: TRBD2; clone_size: .; v_call: TRBV7-9; j_call: TRBJ2-1
cdr3_nt: TGTGCCAGCTCGACCGACAGGAGCTCCTACAATGAGCAGTTCTTC; cdr3_aa: CASSTDRSSYNEQFF; d_call: .; clone_size: once; v_call: TRBV4-2; j_call: TRBJ2-1
cdr3_nt: TGTGCCAGCAGCCCCACAGCGGGACGGGGGAAGACCCAGTACTTC; cdr3_aa: CASSPTAGRGKTQYF; d_call: TRBD2; clone_size: .; v_call: TRBV27; j_call: TRBJ2-5
cdr3_nt: TGTGCCAGCAGTCCCTCGCGGACAGGCTTCTGGAACACTGAAGCTTTCTTT; cdr3_aa: CASSPSRTGFWNTEAFF; d_call: TRBD1; clone_size: .; v_call: TRBV28; j_call: TRBJ1-1
cdr3_nt: TGTGCCAGCAGCTTATTGACAGAGGCAGATACGCAGTATTTT; cdr3_aa: CASSLLTEADTQYF; d_call: .; clone_size: .; v_call: TRBV7-9; j_call: TRBJ2-3
cdr3_nt: TGTGCCAGCAGCCAAGATCGAGGAGGGGGCACCGGGGAGCTGTTTTTT; cdr3_aa: CASSQDRGGGTGELFF; d_call: .; clone_size: .; v_call: TRBV4-2; j_call: TRBJ2-2
cdr3_nt: TGTGCCAGCATTCCGACCCCTGGTCCCTACGAGCAGTACTTC; cdr3_aa: CASIPTPGPYEQYF; d_call: .; clone_size: .; v_call: TRBV28; j_call: TRBJ2-7
cdr3_nt: TGTGCCTGTGTCTCCGGGGACAGGAAGGTTGGCGGCTACACCTTC; cdr3_aa: CACVSGDRKVGGYTF; d_call: TRBD1; clone_size: .; v_call: TRBV30; j_call: TRBJ1-2
cdr3_nt: TGTGCCAGCAGCCTGAGAAAGGGGCGGACCTACGAGCAGTACTTC; cdr3_aa: CASSLRKGRTYEQYF; d_call: .; clone_size: .; v_call: TRBV27; j_call: TRBJ2-7
cdr3_nt: TGTGCCAGCAGTTGGGGCCTATTGAACACTGAAGCTTTCTTT; cdr3_aa: CASSWGLLNTEAFF; d_call: .; clone_size: few; v_call: TRBV27; j_call: TRBJ1-1
cdr3_nt: TGTGCCACCAGCAGGAGGACCGCACCCACAGATACGCAGTATTTT; cdr3_aa: CATSRRTAPTDTQYF; d_call: .; clone_size: .; v_call: TRBV15; j_call: TRBJ2-3
cdr3_nt: TGTGCCATCAGTGAGAAAAGCACAGATACGCAGTATTTT; cdr3_aa: CAISEKSTDTQYF; d_call: .; clone_size: .; v_call: TRBV10-3; j_call: TRBJ2-3
cdr3_nt: TGTGCCAGTCTGGCGCAATCCAGTTTCTATGGCTACACCTTC; cdr3_aa: CASLAQSSFYGYTF; d_call: .; clone_size: .; v_call: TRBV2; j_call: TRBJ1-2
cdr3_nt: TGTGCCAGCAGCGCCGCAGGGAACACTGAAGCTTTCTTT; cdr3_aa: CASSAAGNTEAFF; d_call: .; clone_size: once; v_call: TRBV9; j_call: TRBJ1-1
cdr3_nt: TGTGCCAGCAGCCCACAGACAGGGGGGTACGAGCAGTACTTC; cdr3_aa: CASSPQTGGYEQYF; d_call: TRBD1; clone_size: .; v_call: TRBV7-6; j_call: TRBJ2-7
cdr3_nt: TGCAGCGTTGAAGGCCGGGGAAGGGCCTACAATGAGCAGTTCTTC; cdr3_aa: CSVEGRGRAYNEQFF; d_call: .; clone_size: .; v_call: TRBV29-1; j_call: TRBJ2-1
cdr3_nt: TGTGCCAGCAGTACCGGGACGGCGAACAATCAGCCCCAGCATTTT; cdr3_aa: CASSTGTANNQPQHF; d_call: .; clone_size: .; v_call: TRBV6-1; j_call: TRBJ1-5
cdr3_nt: TGTGCCAGCAGTTTTGGTAGAGGCGTGTTGAAGTCGGGAGATCCTTATGGCTACACCTTC; cdr3_aa: CASSFGRGVLKSGDPYGYTF; d_call: .; clone_size: .; v_call: TRBV27; j_call: TRBJ1-2
cdr3_nt: TGTGCCAGCAGTTTAGTGTTAATTATGAATGAGCAGTTCTTC; cdr3_aa: CASSLVLIMNEQFF; d_call: .; clone_size: .; v_call: TRBV28; j_call: TRBJ2-1
cdr3_nt: TGTGCCAGCAGCTCACCTCGACTAAGGGGCTACTACGAGCAGTACTTC; cdr3_aa: CASSSPRLRGYYEQYF; d_call: .; clone_size: .; v_call: TRBV11-2; j_call: TRBJ2-7
cdr3_nt: TGCGCCAGCAGCCAAGGCAGGGACAGGGGAAATTCACCCCTCCACTTT; cdr3_aa: CASSQGRDRGNSPLHF; d_call: TRBD1; clone_size: .; v_call: TRBV4-1; j_call: TRBJ1-6
cdr3_nt: TGTGCCATTCAGGTCGCTTCGGGCAATGAGCAGTTCTTC; cdr3_aa: CAIQVASGNEQFF; d_call: .; clone_size: .; v_call: TRBV10-3; j_call: TRBJ2-1
cdr3_nt: TGTGCCAGCAGTGCCGGACGTCGCTCCTACAATGAGCAGTTCTTC; cdr3_aa: CASSAGRRSYNEQFF; d_call: .; clone_size: .; v_call: TRBV6-5; j_call: TRBJ2-1
cdr3_nt: TGCGCCAGCAGCTTGGCGATCGGGAGCTCCTACAATGAGCAGTTCTTC; cdr3_aa: CASSLAIGSSYNEQFF; d_call: .; clone_size: .; v_call: TRBV5-1; j_call: TRBJ2-1
cdr3_nt: TGTGCCAGCAGCTTAAAGAGGGAGCGAGACTATGGCTACACCTTC; cdr3_aa: CASSLKRERDYGYTF; d_call: .; clone_size: .; v_call: TRBV5-4; j_call: TRBJ1-2
cdr3_nt: TGCGCCAGCAGCCAAGGGGTTTACACGGGAAACACTGAAGCTTTCTTT; cdr3_aa: CASSQGVYTGNTEAFF; d_call: .; clone_size: .; v_call: TRBV4-1; j_call: TRBJ1-1
cdr3_nt: TGTGCCAGCAGTCCGAATTCGGATCAGCCCCAGCATTTT; cdr3_aa: CASSPNSDQPQHF; d_call: .; clone_size: .; v_call: TRBV27; j_call: TRBJ1-5
cdr3_nt: TGTGCCTGGAGTTTTGGGACAGGGGTTAATTCACCCCTCCACTTT; cdr3_aa: CAWSFGTGVNSPLHF; d_call: TRBD1; clone_size: .; v_call: TRBV30; j_call: TRBJ1-6
cdr3_nt: TGTGCCAGCAGCCCACATAGCGGGAGCCCCTCCTACGAGCAGTACTTC; cdr3_aa: CASSPHSGSPSYEQYF; d_call: TRBD2; clone_size: .; v_call: TRBV28; j_call: TRBJ2-7
cdr3_nt: TGTGCCAGCGCCGACCGGGCAGCTAACTATGGCTACACCTTC; cdr3_aa: CASADRAANYGYTF; d_call: .; clone_size: .; v_call: TRBV16; j_call: TRBJ1-2